This TCR beta chain derives from a study of T cells in Graves' hyperthyroidism and ophthalmopathy. TCR beta CDR3 regions were amplified from RNA transcripts. The study used the HTBI primer set for a first-round RT-PCR of the TCR CDR3. From the multiplex PCR reads, TCRdb called clonotypes with MiXCR, one entry per CDR3 protein. The sample includes about 560,000 distinct CDR3 sequences, 40% to 55% of them seen just once. This clonotype turned up a few times. What was sequenced was peripheral blood or thyroid tissue (not recorded which). The receptor was isolated from a woman between 18 and 30 years old with Graves' hyperthyroidism.

CDR3 sequence reads: CSVEDRGTYEQYF. CDR3 sequence (DNA): TGCAGCGTTGAGGACAGGGGTACCTACGAGCAGTACTTC. The V and J genes are TRBV29-1 and TRBJ2-7; the match to TRBD1 covers 9 bases. This CDR3 has 13 amino acids. Germline values: CDR1 SQVTM, CDR2 ANQGSEA. Unmatched junction bases numbered 2, after V lost 3 bases and J lost 2 bases.